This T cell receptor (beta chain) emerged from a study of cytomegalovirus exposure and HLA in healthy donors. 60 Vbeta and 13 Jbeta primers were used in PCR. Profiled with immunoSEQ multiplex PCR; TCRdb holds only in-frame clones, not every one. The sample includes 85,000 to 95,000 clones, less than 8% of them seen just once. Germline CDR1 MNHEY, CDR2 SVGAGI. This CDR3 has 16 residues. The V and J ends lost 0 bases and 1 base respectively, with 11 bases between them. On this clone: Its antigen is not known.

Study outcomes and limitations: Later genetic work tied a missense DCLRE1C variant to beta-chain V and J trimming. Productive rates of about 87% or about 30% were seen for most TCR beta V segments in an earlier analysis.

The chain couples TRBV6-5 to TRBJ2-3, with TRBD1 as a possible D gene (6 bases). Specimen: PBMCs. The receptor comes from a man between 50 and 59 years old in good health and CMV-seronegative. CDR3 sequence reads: CASSYSDREGTDTQYF. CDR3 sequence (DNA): TGTGCCAGCAGTTACTCGGACAGAGAGGGCACAGATACGCAGTATTTT.